This T cell receptor (beta chain) was sequenced in a study of shared clonotypes between healthy human individuals (dated by TCRdb to between 2020 and 2021). Context from the whole study: Three men and two women, aged 18 to 49 years, made up the cohort. The study deeply sequenced blood TCR repertoires of 5 or 6 healthy adults to estimate repertoire size and the extent of clonotype sharing between individuals. Different laboratories and diverse techniques were used to prepare libraries and sequence TCR repertoires, to increase sequencing depth and limit assay-specific biases. Between about 0.94 and 8.9 billion PBMCs per donor were obtained by leukapheresis.

Using the deep immunoSEQ assay, multiplex PCR amplified TCR CDR3 regions from genomic DNA. For each cell subset, the extracted genomic DNA was distributed evenly across all wells of several immunoSEQ 96-well plates, and each plate served as one replicate. Each replicate PCR for unsorted PBMC received 300 to 350 ng genomic DNA, equal to about 30,000 T cell genomes. Unsorted PBMC genomic DNA was sequenced across ten immunoSEQ deep assay plates. Purified libraries were measured with a Qubit 3.0 fluorometer, size-checked on a Bioanalyzer 2100, and measured again with the KAPA Library Quantification kit. A separate single-read 150-cycle Illumina NextSeq 550 flow cell was used to sequence each immunoSEQ 96-well plate. The authors' pipeline ran thus. Because the immunoSEQ output held only junctional sequences and lacked quality scores, the filtering could not match the filtering applied to full-length reads. Sequences were annotated with PyIR, a Python wrapper for IgBLAST v1.9, using IMGT germline references to assign V/J genes and CDR3. Reads were removed for weak V/J assignments (E-value above 1e-6), missing CDR3, stop codons, out-of-frame junctions, or ambiguous translated residues. V3J clonotypes were defined as sequences sharing an identical inferred V gene, J gene, and CDR3 amino acid sequence. Percentage overlap between repertoires was computed as shared unique clonotypes divided by the size of the smaller repertoire. Three approaches were used to assess repertoire richness: RTK rarefaction, the Chao1 estimator, and Recon v2.1 estimates of unobserved clonotypes. This is the immuneACCESS table as TCRdb keeps it, with only in-frame sequences that have V and J called. A part of the clones is gone; compared with another copy, unresolved V genes explain less than half, and the rest is unexplained. V, J and clone size reflect that table, while D and trimming were determined from the DNA. Here the sample has around 450,000 clones; around 79% occur a single time. The ten top clones hold less than 15% of the sample.

Healthy HIV-negative adults with no recently reported acute infections or vaccinations were included as donors. Every donor was a Caucasian adult living in Nashville, Tennessee, USA. For unsorted samples, tens of millions of PBMCs were counted, and genomic DNA was extracted using the QIAamp DNA Blood Mini kit. Blood was obtained by leukapheresis, after which PBMCs were separated by Ficoll-Histopaque density gradient centrifugation and cryopreserved in liquid nitrogen vapor phase. Concerning this clone itself: Its cognate antigen has yet to be identified. No base quality values were provided; no much bigger clone lies one nucleotide off.

Findings and caveats that apply to the study as a whole: The small number of donors limited the genetic and exposure-history diversity represented. Pairwise subsampling indicated that sequencing depth was expected to affect the degree of clonotype sharing among donors. Only blood was sampled, and tissue TCR repertoires likely differ from those in blood.

The germline V gene provides CDR1 KGHSH and CDR2 LQKENI. From its cysteine to its phenylalanine, the CDR3 spans 13 amino acids. Solely the CDR3 DNA is kept, with 39 bases framed from the first base. Trimming takes 3 bases from V and 4 bases from J, and the germline ends sit 6 bases apart. The receptor was isolated from a woman aged 40 to 50 in good health. Some clones in this sample may be carry-over from other donors' samples. Sequencing input: PBMCs. This receptor chain uses TRBV18 and TRBJ2-2, with the D gene too uncertain to name. The CDR3 is CASSPQATGELFF. The sequenced DNA is TGTGCCAGCTCACCGCAGGCCACCGGGGAGCTGTTTTTT.